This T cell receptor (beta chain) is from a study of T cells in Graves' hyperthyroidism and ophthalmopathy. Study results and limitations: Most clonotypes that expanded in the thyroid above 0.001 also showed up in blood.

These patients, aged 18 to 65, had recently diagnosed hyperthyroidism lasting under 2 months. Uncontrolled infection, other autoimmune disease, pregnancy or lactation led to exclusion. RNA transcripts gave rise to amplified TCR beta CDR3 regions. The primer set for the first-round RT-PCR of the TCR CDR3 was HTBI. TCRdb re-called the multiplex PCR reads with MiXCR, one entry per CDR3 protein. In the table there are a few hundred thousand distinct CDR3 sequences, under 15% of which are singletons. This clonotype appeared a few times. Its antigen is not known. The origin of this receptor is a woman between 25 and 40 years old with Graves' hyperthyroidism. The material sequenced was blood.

CDR3 coding DNA: TGTGCCAGCAGTTTACAGACAACTAATGAAAAACTGTTTTTT. Translated: CASSLQTTNEKLFF. This chain links TRBV28 with TRBJ1-4; D unresolved. The V gene lost 2 bases and the J gene lost 0 bases, with 4 bases spanning the gap. The germline CDR1 and CDR2 sequences are MDHEN and SYDVKM. The CDR3 extends over 14 amino acids.